Listed below are T cell receptor beta chains from one sample, sequenced in a study of T cells in Graves' hyperthyroidism and ophthalmopathy. TCRdb re-called the multiplex PCR reads through MiXCR, storing one row per CDR3 protein. The repertoire holds approximately 610,000 distinct CDR3 sequences, with roughly 14% as singletons. Sequencing was performed on blood. The receptor source for this set is a middle-aged woman with Graves' ophthalmopathy. Both conserved end residues are part of each CDR3. Fields, in order: clone size, V gene, D gene, J gene, CDR3 protein, CDR3 DNA. D genes are given only for firm matches. Not all rows give a size; the values are once, few, many and, for expanded clones, a class.

clone_size: many; v_call: TRBV5-6; d_call: TRBD1; j_call: TRBJ2-7; cdr3_aa: CASSLANQGTASSYEQYF; cdr3_nt: TGTGCCAGCAGCTTGGCTAACCAAGGGACAGCGAGCTCCTACGAGCAGTACTTC
clone_size: many; v_call: TRBV10-3; d_call: TRBD1; j_call: TRBJ1-1; cdr3_aa: CAIRDRDTEAFF; cdr3_nt: TGTGCCATCCGGGACAGGGACACTGAAGCTTTCTTT
clone_size: many; v_call: TRBV11-2; d_call: .; j_call: TRBJ1-1; cdr3_aa: CASSRGAGMTEAFF; cdr3_nt: TGTGCCAGCAGCCGGGGAGCCGGCATGACTGAAGCTTTCTTT
clone_size: many; v_call: TRBV11-2; d_call: .; j_call: TRBJ1-2; cdr3_aa: CASSGGQGSYGYTF; cdr3_nt: TGTGCCAGCAGCGGTGGGCAGGGTAGCTATGGCTACACCTTC
clone_size: many; v_call: TRBV6-1; d_call: .; j_call: TRBJ1-1; cdr3_aa: CASSDILTTEAFF; cdr3_nt: TGTGCCAGCAGTGACATTCTCACCACTGAAGCTTTCTTT
clone_size: .; v_call: TRBV11-2; d_call: .; j_call: TRBJ2-7; cdr3_aa: CASSFSGGALAYEQYF; cdr3_nt: TGTGCCAGCAGCTTTTCTGGCGGGGCCCTTGCCTACGAGCAGTACTTC
clone_size: few; v_call: TRBV9; d_call: .; j_call: TRBJ2-1; cdr3_aa: CASSGSDSYNEQFF; cdr3_nt: TGTGCCAGCAGCGGGAGTGACTCCTACAATGAGCAGTTCTTC
clone_size: .; v_call: TRBV6-1; d_call: TRBD2; j_call: TRBJ2-5; cdr3_aa: CASSPALWEGRETQYF; cdr3_nt: TGTGCCAGCAGTCCTGCCCTTTGGGAGGGCCGGGAGACCCAGTACTTC
clone_size: many; v_call: TRBV12-3/TRBV12-4; d_call: .; j_call: TRBJ1-2; cdr3_aa: CASSLARGIYGYTF; cdr3_nt: TGTGCCAGCAGTTTGGCCAGGGGAATCTATGGCTACACCTTC
clone_size: many; v_call: TRBV28; d_call: .; j_call: TRBJ2-5; cdr3_aa: CASSRQETQYF; cdr3_nt: TGTGCCAGCAGCCGCCAAGAGACCCAGTACTTC
clone_size: many; v_call: TRBV10-3; d_call: TRBD1; j_call: TRBJ1-2; cdr3_aa: CAISLQGQGGYGYTF; cdr3_nt: TGTGCCATCAGTCTTCAAGGACAGGGTGGCTATGGCTACACCTTC
clone_size: .; v_call: TRBV3-1; d_call: TRBD1; j_call: TRBJ1-1; cdr3_aa: CASSRQGYDTEAFF; cdr3_nt: TGTGCCAGCAGCCGACAGGGGTATGACACTGAAGCTTTCTTT
clone_size: many; v_call: TRBV6-5; d_call: .; j_call: TRBJ1-2; cdr3_aa: CASSSAPTGQYGYTF; cdr3_nt: TGTGCCAGCAGTTCCGCCCCGACAGGCCAGTATGGCTACACCTTC
clone_size: .; v_call: TRBV24-1; d_call: .; j_call: TRBJ2-2; cdr3_aa: CATSDEDIPGELFF; cdr3_nt: TGTGCCACCAGTGACGAGGACATCCCCGGGGAGCTGTTTTTT
clone_size: many; v_call: TRBV7-2; d_call: .; j_call: TRBJ2-5; cdr3_aa: CASSSAYSETQYF; cdr3_nt: TGTGCCAGCAGCTCGGCCTACTCAGAGACCCAGTACTTC